A single sample is the source of the 24 T cell receptor beta chains below, sequenced in a study of blood T cell repertoires in COVID-19 (TCRdb year 2020). The library was made by the immunoSEQ multiplex PCR assay. In its TCRdb copy, this immuneACCESS table keeps in-frame sequences only and misses some clones. Where compared with another copy, unresolved V genes explain less than half of these, and the others have no known cause. For this sample there are 110,000 or so clones; roughly 84% appear just once. Of the sample, roughly 8.1% falls within the top ten clones. The sample comprised peripheral blood. These receptors all come from a woman aged 70-85 years who had recovered from COVID-19.

The chain recombines TRBV23-1 with TRBJ2-1; maybe TRBD1 (5 bases). TRBV23-1 is given ORF status, its function remaining uncertain. The CDR3 loop spans 15 amino acids. The V gene lost 10 bases and the J gene lost 0 bases, with 16 bases spanning the gap. CDR3 sequence reads: CAINFRVSSYNEQFF. CDR3 DNA sequence: TGCGCCATCAATTTCAGGGTGAGCTCCTACAATGAGCAGTTCTTC.

Written as DNA, the CDR3 is TGTGCCAGCAGCCCTCAATCAACAGGGGCCCTTGGGGGCTACACCTTC. The encoded protein is CASSPQSTGALGGYTF. The chain couples TRBV5-4 to TRBJ1-2; TRBD1 agrees at 7 bases. With V trimmed by 4 bases and J by 8 bases, 17 bases remained unmatched. The CDR3 is made up of 16 amino acids. From germline, CDR1 is SGHNT and CDR2 YYREEE (reference sequence).

The gene calls are TRBV6-5 and TRBJ2-1; TRBD2 agrees at 9 bases. Germline lookup yields CDR1 MNHEY and CDR2 SVGAGI. The V and J ends lost 10 bases and 8 bases, in that order; junction bases with no gene match: 9. The CDR3 consists of 13 residues. The CDR3, as DNA: TGTGCCACGGGAGTAGCGGGAGTTCATGAGCAGTTCTTC. Protein: CATGVAGVHEQFF.

This chain links TRBV15 with TRBJ1-1; tentatively, D is TRBD1 (5 bases). V was clipped by 1 base and J by 1 base, with 10 bases between them. This CDR3 comprises 15 residues. Germline lookup yields CDR1 LNHNV and CDR2 YYDKDF (reference sequence). The chain's CDR3 is CATSRGGGSNTEAFF. The CDR3 coding sequence is TGTGCCACCAGCAGAGGCGGGGGATCGAACACTGAAGCTTTCTTT. Supplemented by reference TRBV15 and TRBJ1-1, the full variable domain reads DAMVIQNPRYQVTQFGKPVTLSCSQTLNHNVMYWYQQKSSQAPKLLFHYYDKDFNNEADTPDNFQSRRPNTSFCFLDIRSPGLGDTAMYLCATSRGGGSNTEAFFGQGTRLTVV.

The CDR3 coding sequence is TGCAGCGTTGAGAGGGATGGGACAGATACGCAGTATTTT. It translates to CSVERDGTDTQYF. The J gene is TRBJ2-3, the V gene TRBV29-1, with a weak D call TRBD2 (5 bases). Germline CDR1 reads SQVTM; CDR2 reads ANQGSEA. The CDR3 length is 13 residues. V shed 3 bases and J shed 3 bases, with 10 bases lying between them.

Here the CDR3 DNA reads TGTGCCAGCAGTCCACGACAACATAGCGGGCCTCCCACCGGGGAGCTGTTTTTT. Translation: CASSPRQHSGPPTGELFF. V is TRBV28 and J is TRBJ2-2, with 7 bases identical to TRBD2. The V gene end was trimmed by 5 bases and the J gene end by 4 bases; junction bases not matched to a gene: 16. This CDR3 region has 18 residues. Per germline, CDR1 MDHEN and CDR2 SYDVKM. Using reference TRBV28 and TRBJ2-2 for the parts outside the CDR3, the full variable domain is DVKVTQSSRYLVKRTGEKVFLECVQDMDHENMFWYRQDPGLGLRLIYFSYDVKMKEKGDIPEGYSVSREKKERFSLILESASTNQTSMYLCASSPRQHSGPPTGELFFGEGSRLTVL.

DNA for the CDR3: TGTGCCATCGCAACAGGGTCTCAGCCCCAGCATTTT. This gives the protein CAIATGSQPQHF. The chain couples TRBV28 to TRBJ1-5; possible D gene TRBD1, 6 bases. Trimming removed 10 bases from V and 6 bases from J, with 13 bases in between. The CDR3 is made up of 12 amino acids. Germline lookup yields CDR1 MDHEN and CDR2 SYDVKM.

J is TRBJ2-7 and V is TRBV6-2 or TRBV6-3; 8 nucleotides agree with TRBD1. CDR1 is MNHEY and CDR2 is SVGEGT in the germline V gene. The junction had 13 bases not matched to a gene; V was cut back by 2 bases and J by 7 bases. The CDR3 is 16 residues long. The CDR3 here is CASSYGFGTGKGEQYF. CDR3 nucleotide sequence: TGTGCCAGCAGTTACGGTTTCGGGACAGGTAAGGGAGAGCAGTACTTC.

The rearrangement links TRBV5-1 to TRBJ2-2; D gene uncertain. Trimming cost V 4 bases and J 6 bases, with 10 bases left between them. The CDR3 is 13 residues long. CDR1 is SGHRS and CDR2 is YFSETQ in the germline V gene. This CDR3 is CASSPQVAGELFF. The CDR3 nucleotides read TGCGCCAGCAGCCCTCAGGTAGCCGGGGAGCTGTTTTTT.

V and J are TRBV24-1 and TRBJ2-1, with 10 bases lining up with TRBD1. Germline V gene sequence: CDR1 KGHDR, CDR2 SFDVKD. The CDR3 is made up of 19 amino acids. J gave up 0 bases and V 4 bases, and 11 bases lay outside the gene matches. This chain's CDR3 is CATSDPTGGRGHSYNEQFF. In DNA, the CDR3 is TGTGCCACCAGTGACCCGACAGGGGGCAGGGGGCACTCCTACAATGAGCAGTTCTTC.

V usage is TRBV27 and J usage is TRBJ2-7, with TRBD1 as a possible D gene (7 bases). Germline CDR1 reads MNHEY; CDR2 reads SMNVEV (reference sequence). V lost 5 bases and J lost 1, with 15 bases in between. This CDR3 is 15 amino acids long. The CDR3 loop is CASSPIRGASYEQYF. The CDR3 DNA is TGTGCCAGCAGTCCTATCAGGGGGGCGTCCTACGAGCAGTACTTC.

CDR3 region: CASSDSSGGWQETQYF. In DNA, the CDR3 is TGTGCCAGCAGCGATAGTAGTGGGGGCTGGCAAGAGACCCAGTACTTC. This chain joins TRBV25-1 and TRBJ2-5, with D possibly being TRBD1 (6 bases). This CDR3 is built from 16 residues. Trimming shortened V by 6 bases and J by 2 bases, and 19 bases separated the two germline ends. CDR1 is MGHDK and CDR2 is SYGVNS in the germline V gene.

The V call is TRBV9, the J call TRBJ2-3, with D uncertain. The germline V gene encodes CDR1 SGDLS and CDR2 YYNGEE. The CDR3 is 15 residues long. V was pared by 0 bases and J by 2 bases, with 10 bases between. The CDR3 DNA reads TGTGCCAGCAGCGTAGGAGATTTTTACACAGATACGCAGTATTTT. This codes for CASSVGDFYTDTQYF.

The V call is TRBV28, the J call TRBJ1-3; 8 bases match TRBD1. This CDR3 comprises 17 residues. Germline CDR1 is MDHEN and CDR2 is SYDVKM. V lost 7 bases to trimming and J lost 3 bases; unmatched junction nucleotides: 14. For the CDR3, the DNA is TGTGCCAGCACCGGGACAGGAGTTCATGGGCGTGGAAACACCATATATTTT. It translates to CASTGTGVHGRGNTIYF.

This clone was counted a few times. CDR3 in DNA: TGTGCCAGCAGTTCCCATCGCGGGGGTTTTGAAAAACTGTTTTTT. It yields the protein CASSSHRGGFEKLFF. V usage is TRBV6-2 or TRBV6-3 and J usage is TRBJ1-4; maybe TRBD1 (5 bases). Deletions cut 4 bases from V and 7 bases from J, with 16 bases between. CDR3 size: 15 residues. Per germline, CDR1 MNHEY and CDR2 SVGEGT.

The V and J genes are TRBV5-4 and TRBJ2-7, with a possible D match to TRBD1 (5 bases). The germline V gene encodes CDR1 SGHNT and CDR2 YYREEE (reference sequence). Deletions cut 3 bases from V and 2 bases from J, with 12 bases between. There are 14 residues in the CDR3. The CDR3 region is CASSSPTETYEQYF. CDR3 bases: TGTGCCAGCAGCTCCCCGACAGAAACCTACGAGCAGTACTTC.

This clone was detected only a few times. The chain uses TRBV6-4 and TRBJ2-3, with 7 bases lining up with TRBD1. V lost 5 bases, J lost 2 bases, and 7 bases stayed unmatched. This CDR3 has 15 residues. Germline assignment: CDR1 MRHNA and CDR2 SNTAGT. CDR3 DNA sequence: TGTGCCAGCAGTCGAAGGGGACAGACCACAGATACGCAGTATTTT. Amino acid sequence: CASSRRGQTTDTQYF.

This chain connects TRBV7-9 to TRBJ2-7, with D possibly matching TRBD1 (5 bases). This CDR3 is 16 amino acids long. V was pared by 2 bases and J by 2 bases, with 16 bases between. CDR1 and CDR2 from the germline V gene are SEHNR and FQNEAQ (reference sequence). CDR3 region: CASSLSPAGMPYEQYF. The CDR3 nucleotides are TGTGCCAGCAGCTTAAGCCCGGCAGGGATGCCCTACGAGCAGTACTTC.

This sequence joins TRBV7-2 and TRBJ2-3, with 12 positions matching TRBD2. V lost 4 bases, J lost 2 bases, and 10 bases stayed unmatched. The germline V gene has CDR1 SGHTA and CDR2 FQGNSA. The CDR3 is 18 residues long. The CDR3 DNA reads TGTGCCAGCAGCTCGGGACTAGCGGGCCAGAGATTCACAGATACGCAGTATTTT. Encoded protein: CASSSGLAGQRFTDTQYF.

The rearrangement uses TRBV27 and TRBJ2-3, with D perhaps TRBD2 (5 bases). This CDR3 region has 17 residues. The germline V gene has CDR1 MNHEY and CDR2 SMNVEV (reference sequence). The germline V and J ends were trimmed by 2 bases and 1 base, with 16 bases remaining between them. CDR3 in DNA: TGTGCCAGCAGTTTAAGGGCAGGTTTCGGGGGCACAGATACGCAGTATTTT. Translating gives CASSLRAGFGGTDTQYF.

The chain combines TRBV12-2 with TRBJ1-1. TRBV12-2 is deemed a pseudogene. This CDR3 contains 16 residues. CDR3 sequence reads: CASRLAREGMNTEAFF. CDR3 DNA sequence: TGTGCAAGTCGCTTAGCCAGGGAGGGCATGAACACTGAAGCTTTCTTT.

This clone occurred a few times. The chain combines TRBV4-3 with TRBJ2-7; 8 bases line up with TRBD2. This CDR3 comprises 15 residues. The trim removed 0 bases at V and 2 bases at J, leaving 3 bases unmatched. Germline V CDR1 and CDR2: LGHNA, YSLEER. CDR3 residues: CASSQEGRGAYEQYF. The CDR3 DNA follows: TGCGCCAGCAGCCAAGAGGGGCGGGGGGCCTACGAGCAGTACTTC.

The chain has TRBV9 and TRBJ1-1; D unresolved. CDR1 SGDLS and CDR2 YYNGEE come from the germline V gene. Trimming cost V 0 bases and J 5 bases, with 8 bases left between them. The CDR3 is 13 amino acids. The CDR3 loop reads CASSVVSGTEAFF. The CDR3 DNA reads TGTGCCAGCAGCGTAGTATCGGGGACTGAAGCTTTCTTT.

The rearrangement uses TRBV9 and TRBJ2-5, with 8 bases lining up with TRBD1. V lost 4 bases, J lost 5 bases, and 7 bases stayed unmatched. The V gene's germline CDR1 is SGDLS and CDR2 YYNGEE. The CDR3 contains 14 residues. The CDR3, as DNA: TGTGCCAGCAGCACGACAGGGGCAGGGGAGACCCAGTACTTC. Its translation: CASSTTGAGETQYF. The complete variable domain, with remaining parts taken from reference TRBV9 and TRBJ2-5, reads DSGVTQTPKHLITATGQRVTLRCSPRSGDLSVYWYQQSLDQGLQFLIQYYNGEERAKGNILERFSAQQFPDLHSELNLSSLELGDSALYFCASSTTGAGETQYFGPGTRLLVL.